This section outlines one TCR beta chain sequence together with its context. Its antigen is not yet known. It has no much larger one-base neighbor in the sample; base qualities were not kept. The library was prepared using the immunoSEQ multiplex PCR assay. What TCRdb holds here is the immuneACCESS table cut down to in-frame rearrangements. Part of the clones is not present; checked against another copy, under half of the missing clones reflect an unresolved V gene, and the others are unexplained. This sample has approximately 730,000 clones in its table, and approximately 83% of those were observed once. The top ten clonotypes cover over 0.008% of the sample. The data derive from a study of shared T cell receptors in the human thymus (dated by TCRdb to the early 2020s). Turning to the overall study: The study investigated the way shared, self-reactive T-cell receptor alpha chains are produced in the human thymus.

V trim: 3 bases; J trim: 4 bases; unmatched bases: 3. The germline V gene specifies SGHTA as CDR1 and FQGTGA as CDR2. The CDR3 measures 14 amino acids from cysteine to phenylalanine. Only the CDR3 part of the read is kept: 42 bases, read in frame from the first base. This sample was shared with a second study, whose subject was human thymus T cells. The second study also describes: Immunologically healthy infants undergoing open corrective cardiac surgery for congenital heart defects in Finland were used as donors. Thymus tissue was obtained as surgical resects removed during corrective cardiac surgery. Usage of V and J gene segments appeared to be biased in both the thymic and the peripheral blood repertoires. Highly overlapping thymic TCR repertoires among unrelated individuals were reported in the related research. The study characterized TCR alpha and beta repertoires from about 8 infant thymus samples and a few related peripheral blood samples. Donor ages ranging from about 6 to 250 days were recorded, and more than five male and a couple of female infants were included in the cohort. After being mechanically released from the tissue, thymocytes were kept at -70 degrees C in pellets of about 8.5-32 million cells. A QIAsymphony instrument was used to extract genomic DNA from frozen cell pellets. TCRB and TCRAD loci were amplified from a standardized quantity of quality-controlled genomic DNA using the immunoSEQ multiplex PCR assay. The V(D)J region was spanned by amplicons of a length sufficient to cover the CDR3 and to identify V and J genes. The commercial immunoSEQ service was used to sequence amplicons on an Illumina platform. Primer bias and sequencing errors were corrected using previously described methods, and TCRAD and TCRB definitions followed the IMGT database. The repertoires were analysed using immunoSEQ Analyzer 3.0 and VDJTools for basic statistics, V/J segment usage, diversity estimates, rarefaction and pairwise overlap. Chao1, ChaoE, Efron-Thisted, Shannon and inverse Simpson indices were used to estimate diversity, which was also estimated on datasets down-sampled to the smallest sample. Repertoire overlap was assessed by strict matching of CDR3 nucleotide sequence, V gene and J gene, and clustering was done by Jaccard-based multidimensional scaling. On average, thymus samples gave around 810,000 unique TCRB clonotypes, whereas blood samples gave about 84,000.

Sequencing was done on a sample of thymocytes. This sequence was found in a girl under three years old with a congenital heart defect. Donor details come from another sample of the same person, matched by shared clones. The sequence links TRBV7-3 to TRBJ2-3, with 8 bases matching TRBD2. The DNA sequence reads TGTGCCAGCAGCTTTACGGGGGGGCCAGATACGCAGTATTTT. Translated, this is CASSFTGGPDTQYF.